The rows below give T cell receptor beta chains drawn from one sample of a study of T-cell memory formation after mild COVID-19. TCRdb called the 5' RACE reads again in MiXCR, with one record for every CDR3 protein. This table has 200,000 or so distinct CDR3 sequences, 18% appearing once. The material sequenced was PBMCs or a T cell subset sorted from them (not recorded which). The receptors come from an adult woman who had mild COVID-19 (a few samples of this study predate the infection). Cell type and time point are not known. Both conserved end residues are part of each CDR3. The order of the fields is clone size, J gene, V gene, D gene, CDR3 DNA, CDR3 protein. The D gene is left open where the match is weak. The size field is filled for only some rows; it gives once, few, many or a size class.

>few|TRBJ2-1|TRBV7-9|NA
TGTGCCAGCAGCCATATCGGGGGCAATGAGCAGTTCTTC
CASSHIGGNEQFF
>many|TRBJ2-1|TRBV5-1|TRBD1
TGCGCCAGCAGCTGGGCTTCGCAGGGGGCTAATGAGCAGTTCTTC
CASSWASQGANEQFF
>NA|TRBJ2-3|TRBV20-1|NA
TGCAGTGCTACCCCTTCCGAGAAGCAGTATTTT
CSATPSEKQYF
>NA|TRBJ1-5|TRBV15|NA
TGTGCCACCAGCAGGGCTCACCACGGGCGGGGGAGCAATCAGCCCCAGCATTTT
CATSRAHHGRGSNQPQHF
>few|TRBJ1-5|TRBV7-3|NA
TGTGCCAGCAGCCTAGACAGTTCCCAGCCCCAGCATTTT
CASSLDSSQPQHF
>NA|TRBJ2-1|TRBV7-6|TRBD2
TGTGCCAGCAGCTTGGGAGCGGGGGGGACGCTGGGCAATGAGCAGTTCTTC
CASSLGAGGTLGNEQFF
>NA|TRBJ1-4|TRBV5-6|TRBD1
TGTGCCAGCAGCTTGTTCCAGGGGGGTGAAAAACTGTTTTTT
CASSLFQGGEKLFF
>few|TRBJ2-2|TRBV19|TRBD2
TGTGCCACTCGGTGGACTAGGAACACCGGGGAGCTGTTTTTT
CATRWTRNTGELFF
>few|TRBJ1-2|TRBV19|NA
TGTGCCAGTAGATCCCAGGGAGTTTATGGCTACACCTTC
CASRSQGVYGYTF
>many|TRBJ2-7|TRBV28|TRBD2
TGTGCCAGCAGTTCTAGCGGGAGGCCCTCCTACGAGCAGTACTTC
CASSSSGRPSYEQYF
>NA|TRBJ1-2|TRBV18|TRBD1
TGTGCCAGCTCACCATCTCAGGGGGCCAGCAACTATGGCTACACCTTC
CASSPSQGASNYGYTF
>NA|TRBJ2-6|TRBV2|NA
TGTGCCAACTCCGGGACATTAAGCTCTGGGGCCAACGTCCTGACTTTC
CANSGTLSSGANVLTF
>few|TRBJ2-3|TRBV5-1|TRBD2
TGCGCCAGCGGTGTAGCGGGAGGTGGCACAGATACGCAGTATTTT
CASGVAGGGTDTQYF
>NA|TRBJ2-3|TRBV27|TRBD2
TGTGCCAGCAGACGTTGGACTAGCGGGAGGACAGATACGCAGTATTTT
CASRRWTSGRTDTQYF
>NA|TRBJ2-1|TRBV9|NA
TGTGCCAGCAGCGGAGTAGTGTCCGCGACCTACAATGAGCAGTTCTTC
CASSGVVSATYNEQFF
>NA|TRBJ2-3|TRBV7-3|TRBD2
TGTGCCAGCAGCCGAAAACTAGCGGGAGAGTTTGCGGGCACAGATACGCAGTATTTT
CASSRKLAGEFAGTDTQYF
>few|TRBJ2-3|TRBV11-1|NA
TGTGCCAGCAGCTTAAGTGAGACGGGTACGCAGTATTTT
CASSLSETGTQYF
>many|TRBJ2-5|TRBV29-1|NA
TGCAGCGTTGGTCCTAACCAAGAGACCCAGTACTTC
CSVGPNQETQYF
>NA|TRBJ1-2|TRBV5-1|NA
TGCGCCAGCAGCTTGGCCCCGGCTAACTATGGCTACACCTTC
CASSLAPANYGYTF
>NA|TRBJ2-7|TRBV5-4|TRBD1
TGTGCCAGCAGCCCTCCGGGACAGGGGTCCTACGAGCAGTACTTC
CASSPPGQGSYEQYF
>NA|TRBJ1-1|TRBV27|NA
TGTGCCAGCAGTTTATCTTACACGTCGACAGGCACTGAAGCTTTCTTT
CASSLSYTSTGTEAFF
>NA|TRBJ2-3|TRBV30|NA
TGTGCCTGGAGCCGCGGGAAGGACGGTACGCAGTATTTT
CAWSRGKDGTQYF
>few|TRBJ2-7|TRBV19|TRBD1
TGTGCCAGCCGACCGGGACAGGGAACCTACGAGCAGTACTTC
CASRPGQGTYEQYF
>many|TRBJ2-1|TRBV3-1|NA
TGTGCCAGCAGCCGACTCAACGCAATACAGGGTTTAAGCAATGAGCAGTTCTTC
CASSRLNAIQGLSNEQFF